Below are 24 T cell receptor beta chains sequenced from a single sample in a study of blood T cell repertoires in COVID-19. This table comes from immunoSEQ multiplex PCR, and its TCRdb copy is limited to in-frame clones, with some not included. This table holds about 170,000 clones, around 81% found once. The source material was peripheral blood. These receptors were obtained from a man aged 70 or older with active or convalescent COVID-19.

CDR3 residues: CASSVKRTGSQETQYF. CDR3 nucleotides: TGTGCCAGTAGTGTTAAAAGGACAGGATCGCAAGAGACCCAGTACTTC. The chain recombines TRBV19 with TRBJ2-5; 7 positions match TRBD1. This CDR3 spans 16 amino acids. The ends lost 5 bases at V and 2 bases at J; junction bases unmatched: 11. Germline-derived CDR1 and CDR2 are LNHDA and SQIVND (reference sequence).

The chain carries TRBV7-3 and TRBJ2-1; no reliable D call. From germline, CDR1 is SGHTA and CDR2 FQGTGA. The CDR3 covers 13 residues. The germline V and J ends were trimmed by 5 bases and 10 bases, with 15 bases remaining between them. For the CDR3, the DNA is TGTGCCAGCAGCCCTCAGATAGGCGGCGAGCAGTTCTTC. This encodes CASSPQIGGEQFF.

The chain joins TRBV4-1 to TRBJ2-1; 9 bases line up with TRBD2. Germline V gene lookup returns CDR1 MGHRA and CDR2 YSYEKL. CDR3 size: 17 residues. V lost 3 bases to trimming and J lost 8 bases; unmatched junction nucleotides: 14. CDR3 loop: CASSHAVAGGPQDEQFF. CDR3 DNA sequence: TGCGCCAGCAGCCACGCGGTCGCGGGAGGGCCCCAGGATGAGCAGTTCTTC.

This rearrangement joins TRBV5-4 to TRBJ2-1; tentative D call: TRBD2 (6 bases). This CDR3 has 13 amino acids. Germline V lookup: CDR1 SGHNT, CDR2 YYREEE (reference sequence). V was shortened by 3 bases and J by 4 bases, with 8 bases between the two germline ends. The CDR3 reads CASSSGSYNEQFF. The CDR3, as DNA: TGTGCCAGCAGCTCCGGGAGTTACAATGAGCAGTTCTTC.

The rearrangement uses TRBV24-1 and TRBJ2-5; D may be TRBD1 (6 bases). Germline loops: CDR1 KGHDR, CDR2 SFDVKD. The ends were cut back, 3 bases at V and 5 bases at J, with 18 bases in the middle. The CDR3 contains 16 residues. The CDR3 reads CATSDPNAGVSETQYF. CDR3 nucleotide sequence: TGTGCCACCAGTGATCCTAATGCAGGGGTTTCGGAGACCCAGTACTTC.

The genes are TRBV4-2 and TRBJ2-7, with 9 bases matching TRBD2. The CDR3 extends over 20 amino acids. From germline, CDR1 is LGHNA and CDR2 YNFKEQ. V was clipped by 1 base and J by 1 base; unmatched bases: 17. CDR3 sequence: CASSQVPGLAGERGSYEQYF. The CDR3 coding sequence is TGTGCCAGCAGCCAAGTCCCGGGTTTAGCGGGAGAAAGGGGGTCCTACGAGCAGTACTTC.

The rearrangement uses TRBV6-4 and TRBJ2-1; D might be TRBD2 (6 bases). Germline V gene data show CDR1 as MRHNA and CDR2 as SNTAGT. Deletions cut 4 bases from V and 6 bases from J, with 13 bases between. This CDR3 region has 14 residues. The CDR3, as DNA: TGTGCCAGCAGTGCCCAGGGACTCCCCAATGAGCAGTTCTTC. It translates to CASSAQGLPNEQFF.

CDR3 sequence (DNA): TGTGCCAGCTCAGGGCGGGATGCGGATGAAGCTTTCTTT. This codes for CASSGRDADEAFF. The rearrangement links TRBV18 to TRBJ1-1; no definite D call. The V end lost 5 bases, the J end lost 7 bases, and 14 bases lay between the germline ends. The CDR3 contains 13 residues. Per the germline V gene, CDR1 is KGHSH and CDR2 is LQKENI.

The chain is built from TRBV11-2 and TRBJ1-2; D possibly corresponds to TRBD1 (6 bases). V was clipped by 3 bases and J by 1 base, with 12 bases between them. The CDR3 length is 15 residues. From germline, CDR1 is SGHAT and CDR2 FQNNGV. The CDR3 spells CASSFRTASNYGYTF. In DNA, the CDR3 is TGTGCCAGCAGCTTCCGGACAGCTAGTAACTATGGCTACACCTTC.

The chain has TRBV19 and TRBJ2-7; D perhaps matches TRBD1 (6 bases). This CDR3 is built from 14 residues. With 6 bases removed from V and 1 base from J, the gap between germline ends came to 13 bases. Germline V gives CDR1 LNHDA, CDR2 SQIVND (reference sequence). CDR3 DNA: TGTGCCAGTAGAACAGGGTGGGAATCCTACGAGCAGTACTTC. This translates into CASRTGWESYEQYF.

This chain connects TRBV5-1 to TRBJ1-3; D remains ambiguous. Germline values: CDR1 SGHRS, CDR2 YFSETQ. V lost 3 bases and J lost 4, with 8 bases in between. The CDR3 consists of 13 residues. DNA of the CDR3: TGCGCCAGCAGCTCCGAGGCCGGAAACACCATATATTTT. Its protein product is CASSSEAGNTIYF.

This clone has just one count. The chain has TRBV6-1 and TRBJ2-2; D is unresolved. The CDR3 totals 16 residues. Per the germline V gene, CDR1 is MNHNS and CDR2 is SASEGT. V lost 4 bases and J 0 bases, leaving 12 bases between the germline ends. The CDR3 region is CASSATLPANTGELFF. The CDR3 coding sequence is TGTGCCAGCAGTGCGACACTCCCGGCGAACACCGGGGAGCTGTTTTTT.

In its sample, this clone was seen a few times. V is TRBV10-1 and J is TRBJ2-3; TRBD2 agrees at 8 bases. CDR3 size: 19 residues. After removal of 4 bases from V and 2 bases from J, the junction contained 17 bases not matched to a gene. CDR1 and CDR2 from the germline V gene are WNHNN and SYGVQD (reference sequence). The CDR3 region is CASSAYPSNSGAITDTQYF. The CDR3 nucleotides read TGCGCCAGCAGTGCATACCCGAGTAATAGCGGGGCTATCACAGATACGCAGTATTTT.

The chain carries TRBV28 and TRBJ1-6; TRBD1 might be the D (6 bases). CDR1 is MDHEN and CDR2 is SYDVKM in the germline V gene. Trimming cost V 0 bases and J 2 bases, with 14 bases left between them. The CDR3 spans 18 residues. CDR3 protein: CASSLWQGRKTYNSPLHF. CDR3 DNA sequence: TGTGCCAGCAGTTTATGGCAGGGGCGGAAGACCTATAATTCACCCCTCCACTTT.

The chain combines TRBV18 with TRBJ1-5; D is undetermined. Germline values: CDR1 KGHSH, CDR2 LQKENI. The CDR3 spans 17 residues. Between the trimmed V and J ends, which lost 2 bases and 2 bases, there was a span of 16 bases. This CDR3 is CASSPMERTPGNQPQHF. The CDR3 DNA reads TGTGCCAGCTCACCAATGGAGCGGACCCCAGGCAATCAGCCCCAGCATTTT.

The CDR3 DNA sequence: TGTGCCAGTAGTCCTCAGGGTCCGGCTGAAGCTTTCTTT. As protein: CASSPQGPAEAFF. The chain links TRBV19 to TRBJ1-1, with a possible D match to TRBD1 (5 bases). V shed 5 bases and J shed 6 bases, with 13 bases lying between them. CDR3 length equals 13 residues. Germline-derived CDR1 and CDR2 are LNHDA and SQIVND (reference sequence).

The chain combines TRBV28 with TRBJ2-7, with 8 bases lining up with TRBD1. The V segment lost 4 bases and the J segment 6 bases; nucleotides outside the gene matches: 11. The CDR3 covers 15 residues. Germline loops: CDR1 MDHEN, CDR2 SYDVKM. The CDR3 region is CASSSLDRGGREQYF. The CDR3 DNA is TGTGCCAGCAGTTCCTTAGACAGGGGAGGTCGCGAGCAGTACTTC.

J is TRBJ2-7 and V is TRBV5-6, with D perhaps matching TRBD1 (6 bases). This CDR3 contains 13 residues. In germline, CDR1 is SGHDT, CDR2 YYEEEE. The germline V and J ends were trimmed by 0 bases and 3 bases, with 7 bases remaining between them. For the CDR3, the DNA is TGTGCCAGCAGCTTGGGAGGGGGCTACGAGCAGTACTTC. It yields the protein CASSLGGGYEQYF. The variable domain in full, completed from reference TRBV5-6 and TRBJ2-7, reads DAGVTQSPTHLIKTRGQQVTLRCSPKSGHDTVSWYQQALGQGPQFIFQYYEEEERQRGNFPDRFSGHQFPNYSSELNVNALLLGDSALYLCASSLGGGYEQYFGPGTRLTVT.

This rearrangement joins TRBV29-1 to TRBJ2-7, with TRBD1 identical over 8 bases. CDR1 SQVTM and CDR2 ANQGSEA come from the germline V gene. This CDR3 has 14 amino acids. J lost 6 bases, V lost 4 bases, and 11 bases had no gene match. CDR3 nucleotides: TGCAGCGTTGGGGAGACAGGGGCTCCTGGCGAGCAGTACTTC. As protein: CSVGETGAPGEQYF.

By share of the sample, this clone is medium-sized (0.01 to 0.1%). Other nucleotide sequences in the sample specify the same CDR3. The gene calls are TRBV6-5 and TRBJ1-3; no firm D call. CDR3 size: 14 residues. Germline CDR1 reads MNHEY; CDR2 reads SVGAGI. Trimming pared 9 bases from V and 0 bases from J, leaving 12 bases between. The CDR3 sequence is CASKESGSGNTIYF. CDR3 nucleotides: TGTGCCAGTAAGGAAAGCGGCTCTGGAAACACCATATATTTT.

The chain has TRBV7-2 and TRBJ1-5; TRBD1 might be the D (5 bases). The germline V gene encodes CDR1 SGHTA and CDR2 FQGNSA. The V gene lost 1 base and the J gene lost 3 bases, with 10 bases spanning the gap. This CDR3 has 15 residues. The CDR3 coding sequence is TGTGCCAGCAGCTTAGGGCAGGGTTACAATCAGCCCCAGCATTTT. It codes for CASSLGQGYNQPQHF. The whole variable domain, remainder taken from reference TRBV7-2 and TRBJ1-5, is GAGVSQSPSNKVTEKGKDVELRCDPISGHTALYWYRQSLGQGLEFLIYFQGNSAPDKSGLPSDRFSAERTGGSVSTLTIQRTQQEDSAVYLCASSLGQGYNQPQHFGDGTRLSIL.

This rearrangement joins TRBV4-1 to TRBJ1-2; D unclear. This CDR3 is built from 13 residues. With 0 bases removed from V and 8 bases from J, the gap between germline ends came to 10 bases. Germline V gene data show CDR1 as MGHRA and CDR2 as YSYEKL. In DNA, the CDR3 is TGCGCCAGCAGCCAAGATGAGGGCCGAGGCTACACCTTC. This translates into CASSQDEGRGYTF.

The chain combines TRBV27 with TRBJ1-4, with D possibly matching TRBD1 (6 bases). V was shortened by 4 bases and J by 7 bases, with 16 bases between the two germline ends. Germline V gene lookup returns CDR1 MNHEY and CDR2 SMNVEV (reference sequence). CDR3 size: 15 residues. The DNA for the CDR3 is TGTGCCAGCAGTTCGAAGGGGGTATGGGGTGAAAAACTGTTTTTT. Residues: CASSSKGVWGEKLFF. Supplemented by reference TRBV27 and TRBJ1-4, the full variable domain reads EAQVTQNPRYLITVTGKKLTVTCSQNMNHEYMSWYRQDPGLGLRQIYYSMNVEVTDKGDVPEGYKVSRKEKRNFPLILESPSPNQTSLYFCASSSKGVWGEKLFFGSGTQLSVL.

This clone was counted a single time. The chain carries TRBV15 and TRBJ1-2, with D possibly being TRBD1 (6 bases). Germline assignment: CDR1 LNHNV and CDR2 YYDKDF (reference sequence). There are 16 residues in the CDR3. V was clipped by 3 bases and J by 1 base, with 15 bases between them. The DNA of the CDR3 is TGTGCCACCAGCAGCCAGGGGCTGTTATTTAACTATGGCTACACCTTC. This sequence encodes CATSSQGLLFNYGYTF.